Reported below is one T cell receptor beta chain. This specimen belongs to a study of monozygotic twins with cystic fibrosis. Study overall: With about 15 PCR cycles, barcoded libraries came from about 3.2 micrograms of fragmented DNA.

Germline V gene lookup returns CDR1 SEHNR and CDR2 FQNEAQ (reference sequence). Trimming pared 4 bases from V and 0 bases from J, leaving 12 bases between. The CDR3 covers 16 residues. Method: immunoSEQ multiplex PCR; TCRdb's copy keeps in-frame clones and lacks some. The sample holds 8,000 to 10,000 clones, approximately 91% seen once. The clonotype comes from a boy aged 2 to 9 with cystic fibrosis. What was sequenced was blood. V is TRBV7-9 and J is TRBJ1-4, with D perhaps TRBD1 (5 bases). DNA of the CDR3: TGTGCCAGCAGCTCTGTTGGGGGTTCAACTAATGAAAAACTGTTTTTT. This translates into CASSSVGGSTNEKLFF.